One sample yielded the 9 T cell receptor beta chains listed below, sequenced in a study of blood T cell repertoires in COVID-19. Method: immunoSEQ multiplex PCR; TCRdb's copy keeps in-frame clones and lacks some. This sample has hundreds of thousands of clones; roughly nine tenths occur once, and the top ten carry about 0.91%. The sequencing sample was made of peripheral blood. Receptors were obtained from a man in his late teens or twenties with COVID-19, enrolled during active disease.

This rearrangement joins TRBV25-1 to TRBJ2-1; TRBD1 might be the D (6 bases). V was cut by 1 base and J by 6 bases, with 16 bases left in between. Germline lookup yields CDR1 MGHDK and CDR2 SYGVNS. The length of the CDR3 is 16 residues. Here the CDR3 DNA reads TGTGCCAGCAGTGAATTCAGGGGCGGTGCGGGCAATGAGCAGTTCTTC. It encodes CASSEFRGGAGNEQFF.

The V gene is TRBV11-2, the J gene TRBJ2-7; 13 nucleotides match TRBD2. With V trimmed by 5 bases and J by 2 bases, 3 bases remained unmatched. Germline V gene sequence: CDR1 SGHAT, CDR2 FQNNGV. The CDR3 runs 15 residues. CDR3 sequence reads: CASSPTSGRAYEQYF. The CDR3 region has the DNA TGTGCCAGCAGCCCAACTAGCGGGAGGGCCTACGAGCAGTACTTC.

The chain joins TRBV7-8 to TRBJ2-5; 9 positions match TRBD2. This CDR3 comprises 16 residues. V lost 6 bases, J lost 4 bases, and 12 bases stayed unmatched. The V gene's germline CDR1 is SGHVS and CDR2 FQNEAQ. As DNA, the CDR3 is TGTGCCAGCAGTTATATTTTAGCGGGAGCGAGAGAGACCCAGTACTTC. This gives the protein CASSYILAGARETQYF. Based on the CDR3 plus reference TRBV7-8 and TRBJ2-5, the full variable domain is GAGVSQSPRYKVAKRGQDVALRCDPISGHVSLFWYQQALGQGPEFLTYFQNEAQLDKSGLPSDRFFAERPEGSVSTLKIQRTQQEDSAVYLCASSYILAGARETQYFGPGTRLLVL.

This clone was detected only once. The V call is TRBV11-3, the J call TRBJ2-7; no firm D call. Trimming pared 1 base from V and 2 bases from J, leaving 9 bases between. This CDR3 spans 14 amino acids. The germline CDR1 and CDR2 sequences are SGHNT and YENEEA. This CDR3 reads CASSLGGTTYEQYF. The CDR3, as DNA: TGTGCCAGCAGCTTAGGAGGCACCACCTACGAGCAGTACTTC.

This clone showed up just a few times. The rearrangement links TRBV6-5 to TRBJ1-2; D might be TRBD1 (5 bases). Trimming pared 2 bases from V and 2 bases from J, leaving 6 bases between. Germline V gives CDR1 MNHEY, CDR2 SVGAGI. The CDR3 is 13 amino acids. CDR3 nucleotides: TGTGCCAGCAGTTACCCAGGGAACTATGGCTACACCTTC. The encoded protein is CASSYPGNYGYTF.

This rearrangement joins TRBV7-8 to TRBJ2-7; 8 bases are a match to TRBD1. J gave up 4 bases and V 5 bases, and 10 bases lay outside the gene matches. CDR3 length: 15 amino acids. Germline V gives CDR1 SGHVS, CDR2 FQNEAQ. In nucleotides, the CDR3 is TGTGCCAGCAGCGATCCGGGACAGGCTTTTTACGAGCAGTACTTC. Protein: CASSDPGQAFYEQYF.

The J gene is TRBJ2-7, the V gene TRBV15, with D perhaps matching TRBD1 (6 bases). Germline V gene lookup returns CDR1 LNHNV and CDR2 YYDKDF (reference sequence). Trimming took 6 bases from V and 5 from J, leaving 11 bases between them. CDR3 length: 12 residues. The CDR3 protein is CATSYTGNEQYF. The DNA for the CDR3 is TGTGCCACCAGTTATACAGGGAACGAGCAGTACTTC.

A few counts support this clone. This specimen includes other DNA sequences encoding the same CDR3. The chain's CDR3 is CASSLEGGSYNEQFF. In DNA, the CDR3 is TGCGCCAGCAGCTTGGAAGGGGGTTCCTACAATGAGCAGTTCTTC. The V gene is TRBV5-1, the J gene TRBJ2-1, with a weak D call TRBD1 (6 bases). This CDR3 is 15 amino acids long. Germline V CDR1 and CDR2: SGHRS, YFSETQ. V shed 0 bases and J shed 1 base, with 8 bases lying between them. The complete variable domain, with remaining parts taken from reference TRBV5-1 and TRBJ2-1, reads KAGVTQTPRYLIKTRGQQVTLSCSPISGHRSVSWYQQTPGQGLQFLFEYFSETQRNKGNFPGRFSGRQFSNSRSEMNVSTLELGDSALYLCASSLEGGSYNEQFFGPGTRLTVL.

The J gene is TRBJ2-2, the V gene TRBV10-1; the match to TRBD2 covers 9 bases. The trim removed 8 bases at V and 6 bases at J, leaving 7 bases unmatched. The CDR3 runs to 14 residues. From germline, CDR1 is WNHNN and CDR2 SYGVQD (reference sequence). In nucleotides, the CDR3 is TGCGCCAGCGGACAGGCGGGGGGGGCCGGGGAGCTGTTTTTT. This translates into CASGQAGGAGELFF.